This T cell receptor (beta chain) was sequenced in a study of cytomegalovirus exposure and HLA in healthy donors. Study observations and caveats: In an earlier analysis, productive rearrangement rates for most beta V segments clustered near 87% or 30%. Later examination showed HLA-associated TCR beta chains had greater clonal expansion than equally common others. Using the classifier, cytomegalovirus status was reportedly diagnosed with high specificity and sensitivity.

As concerns this clone: The antigen is undetermined.

The PCR ran on 60 Vbeta and 13 Jbeta primers. Clones were sequenced by immunoSEQ multiplex PCR, and TCRdb holds only the in-frame ones, with some missing. The table shows about 130,000 clones, with 74% occurring only once. What was sequenced was PBMCs. This clonotype originated in a man aged 18-30 years in good health and CMV-seropositive.

The CDR3 coding sequence is TGTGCCAGCAGCTCCCGGACTAGCACAGATACGCAGTATTTT. It encodes CASSSRTSTDTQYF. The rearrangement links TRBV11-3 to TRBJ2-3; D might be TRBD2 (5 bases). The CDR3 consists of 14 residues. The germline V gene has CDR1 SGHNT and CDR2 YENEEA. Trimming removed 4 bases from V and 0 bases from J, with 8 bases in between. Together with reference TRBV11-3 and TRBJ2-3, the CDR3 gives the full variable domain: EAGVVQSPRYKIIEKKQPVAFWCNPISGHNTLYWYLQNLGQGPELLIRYENEEAVDDSQLPKDRFSAERLKGVDSTLKIQPAELGDSAVYLCASSSRTSTDTQYFGPGTRLTVL.